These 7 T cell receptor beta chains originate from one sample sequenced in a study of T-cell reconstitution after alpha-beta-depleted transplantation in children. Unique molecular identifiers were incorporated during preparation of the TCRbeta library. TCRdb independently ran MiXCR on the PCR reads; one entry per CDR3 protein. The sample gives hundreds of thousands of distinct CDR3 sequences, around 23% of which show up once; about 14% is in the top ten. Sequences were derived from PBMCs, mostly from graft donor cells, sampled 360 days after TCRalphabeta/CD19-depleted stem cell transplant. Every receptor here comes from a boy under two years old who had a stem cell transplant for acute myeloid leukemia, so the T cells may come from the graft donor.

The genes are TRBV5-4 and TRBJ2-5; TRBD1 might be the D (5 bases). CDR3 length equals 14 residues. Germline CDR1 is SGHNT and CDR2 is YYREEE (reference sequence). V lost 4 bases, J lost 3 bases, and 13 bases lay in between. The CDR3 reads CASSPWTRKETQYF. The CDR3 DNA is TGTGCCAGCAGCCCGTGGACAAGGAAAGAGACCCAGTACTTC.

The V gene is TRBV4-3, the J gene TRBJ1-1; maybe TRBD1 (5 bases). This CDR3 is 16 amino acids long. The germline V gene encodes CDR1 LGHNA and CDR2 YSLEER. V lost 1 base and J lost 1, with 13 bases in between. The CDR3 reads CASSQGSGRANTEAFF. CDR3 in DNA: TGCGCCAGCAGCCAAGGGTCGGGACGGGCGAACACTGAAGCTTTCTTT.

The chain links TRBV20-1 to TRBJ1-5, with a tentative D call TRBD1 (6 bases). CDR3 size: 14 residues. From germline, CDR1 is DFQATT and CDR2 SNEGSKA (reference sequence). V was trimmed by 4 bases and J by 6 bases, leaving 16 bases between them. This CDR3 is CSATNLLQGQPQHF. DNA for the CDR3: TGCAGTGCTACCAACCTATTACAGGGTCAGCCCCAGCATTTT.

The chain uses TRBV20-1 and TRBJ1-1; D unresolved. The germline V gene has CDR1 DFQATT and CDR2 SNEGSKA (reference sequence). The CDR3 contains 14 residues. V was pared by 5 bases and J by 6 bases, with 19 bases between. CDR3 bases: TGCAGTGCTCCTCGCAGTGTAGGTTCTGCTGAAGCTTTCTTT. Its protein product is CSAPRSVGSAEAFF.

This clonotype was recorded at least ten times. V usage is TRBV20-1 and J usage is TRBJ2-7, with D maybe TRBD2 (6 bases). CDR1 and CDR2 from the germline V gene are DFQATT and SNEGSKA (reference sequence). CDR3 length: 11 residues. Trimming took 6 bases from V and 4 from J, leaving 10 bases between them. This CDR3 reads CSAQEGYEQYV. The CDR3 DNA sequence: TGCAGTGCCCAGGAGGGTTACGAGCAGTACGTC.

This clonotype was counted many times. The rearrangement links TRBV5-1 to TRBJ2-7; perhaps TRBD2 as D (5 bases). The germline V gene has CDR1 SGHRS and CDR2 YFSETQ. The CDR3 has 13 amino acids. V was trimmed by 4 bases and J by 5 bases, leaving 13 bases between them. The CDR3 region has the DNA TGCGCCAGCAGCAATTGGGTACTAGACGAGCAGTACGTC. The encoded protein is CASSNWVLDEQYV.

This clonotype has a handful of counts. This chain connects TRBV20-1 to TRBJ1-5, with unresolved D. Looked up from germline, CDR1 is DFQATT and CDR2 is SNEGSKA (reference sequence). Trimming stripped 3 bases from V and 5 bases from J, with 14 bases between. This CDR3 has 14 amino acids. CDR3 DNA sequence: TGCAGTGCTAGCGGCAGAAATGGCTATCAGCCCCAGCATTTT. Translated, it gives CSASGRNGYQPQHF.